This T cell receptor (beta chain) is drawn from a study of persistence of HIV-infected CD4 T cells. Study as a whole: Suppressive ART had lasted a median of around eight years.

Study outcomes and limitations: TCRbeta richness was lower in CMV- and Gag-responding cells than in anti-CD3/anti-CD28-responding cells.

V shed 4 bases and J shed 9 bases, with 16 bases lying between them. Germline assignment: CDR1 LGHDT and CDR2 YNNKEL (reference sequence). The CDR3 contains 15 residues. With regard to this clone: Its antigen is as yet unknown.

This was the immunoSEQ version 4 assay in survey mode. Each sample used up to 1 ug genomic DNA diluted to 8.5 to 10 ng/uL. The method was immunoSEQ multiplex PCR; TCRdb's version includes in-frame clones alone and lacks a portion of them. The table includes tens of thousands of clones, around 82% detected once. An overlapping HIV-1 Gag peptide pool stimulated these cells at about 0.94 ug/peptide/mL. Memory cells lacking CD40L and CD69 with high CD45RO were sorted. This receptor was taken from an adult man with HIV who was CMV-seropositive. The chain combines TRBV3-1 (or the pseudogene TRBV3-2) with TRBJ1-6, with D possibly TRBD1 on 6 matching bases. The starting material was CD4+ T cells sorted from PBMCs after roughly 19-hour stimulation, obtained from a patient who received antiretroviral therapy. CDR3 sequence (DNA): TGTGCCAGCAGCCCTCGGACAGTGCGGGGTTCACCCCTCCACTTT. Its translation: CASSPRTVRGSPLHF.